This paragraph covers one T cell receptor (beta chain) sequence. The antigen it recognizes is unknown. The sample holds no much larger clone one base away, and base qualities are not on file. Whole blood was collected in K2EDTA tubes by collaborating institutions according to the institutions' own protocols. For TCRbeta analysis, collaborators shipped samples as frozen whole blood, isolated PBMCs, or DNA extracted from either of those sample types. The immunoSEQ Assay, a bias-controlled multiplex PCR, was used to amplify TCRbeta CDR3 regions from genomic DNA. In the source study's methods: Nucleated cell counts per sample were estimated from amplification of reference gene primers within the assay. Sequence reads were collapsed and filtered to measure the absolute abundance of every unique TCRbeta CDR3 rearrangement. For each sample, productive Simpson clonality was calculated as the square root of Simpson's diversity index over productive rearrangements. This immuneACCESS table, as held by TCRdb, lists in-frame sequences with V and J called but not all clones. Of the missing ones, under half trace to an unresolved V gene in checked studies; the others have no known cause. Clone size and V and J calls were adopted from that table, with D and trimming inferred from the DNA. The sample table records roughly 190,000 clones; about four fifths of these occur just once. The biggest ten clones account for 4.5% to 5.5% of the sample.

This sample was taken from a study of blood T cell repertoires in COVID-19 (TCRdb year 2020). At the level of the whole study: Samples from collaborators originated in the United States, Italy and Spain and spanned both the acute and convalescent phases of COVID-19. Nearly every sample came with metadata listing a de-identified subject ID, COVID-19 status, age in years and sex. HLA class I and class II types, where available, came from metadata supplied by the sample provider rather than from assay-based typing. The dataset comprised deeply sampled blood TCRbeta repertoires from subjects exposed to, actively infected with, or recovered from COVID-19. The samples were drawn from two sources: the first 160 participants of the ongoing ImmuneRACE study, and fewer than 1,500 subjects contributed by 6 global collaborators. A freely available public database, intended as a resource for researchers studying the immune response to SARS-CoV-2, is where the repertoires were released. The prospective study material was composed of cDNA or gDNA derived from T cells, B-cell-depleted T cells, or PBMCs. Paper-wide results and their limitations: How much clinical and demographic metadata was included differed by source and by participant, and the metadata was provided uncurated.

Sequences SEHNR (CDR1) and FQNEAQ (CDR2) are obtained from the germline V gene (reference sequence). Unmatched junction bases come to 9, with V trimmed by 5 bases and J by 3 bases. The CDR3, cysteine through phenylalanine, is 16 amino acids long. Just the 48-base CDR3 DNA is kept, in frame starting at base 1. The sequence is built from TRBV7-9 and TRBJ2-2, and 7 junctional nucleotides match TRBD2. The sequenced material came from peripheral blood. This receptor was obtained from a woman in her 70s with active or convalescent COVID-19. The CDR3 region reads CASSPRGRSDTGELFF. In nucleotide form, the sequence is TGTGCCAGCAGCCCCCGCGGGAGAAGCGACACCGGGGAGCTGTTTTTT.